This T cell receptor beta chain was sequenced during a study of blood T cell repertoires in COVID-19. Looking at the study overall: The study drew acute and convalescent COVID-19 samples from the United States, Italy and Spain. PBMCs, B-cell-depleted T cells, or T cells provided the cDNA or gDNA that made up the material.

Followed over time, Seattle patients had been enrolled while infection was active. The germline V gene encodes CDR1 LGHNA and CDR2 YNFKEQ. Trimming removed 0 bases from V and 2 bases from J, with 13 bases in between. The CDR3 runs 16 residues. The data were produced by immunoSEQ multiplex PCR, yet TCRdb's version contains in-frame clones alone and is incomplete. The sample lists under 200,000 clones; 84% were seen once. Specimen: peripheral blood. The clonotype originates from a woman aged 70-85 years with COVID-19, enrolled during active disease. The chain couples TRBV4-2 to TRBJ1-2; no firm D call. This CDR3 is CASSQEFQVVNYGYTF. DNA of the CDR3: TGTGCCAGCAGCCAAGAATTTCAGGTGGTGAACTATGGCTACACCTTC.